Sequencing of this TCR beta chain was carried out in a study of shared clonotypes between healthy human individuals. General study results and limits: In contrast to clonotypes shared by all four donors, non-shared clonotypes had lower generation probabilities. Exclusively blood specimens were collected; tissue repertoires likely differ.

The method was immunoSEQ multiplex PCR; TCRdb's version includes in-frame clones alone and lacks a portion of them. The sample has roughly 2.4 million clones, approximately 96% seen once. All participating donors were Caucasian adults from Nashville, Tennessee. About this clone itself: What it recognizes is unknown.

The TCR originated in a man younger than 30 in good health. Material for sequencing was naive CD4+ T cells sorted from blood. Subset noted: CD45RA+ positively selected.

In DNA form, the CDR3 reads TGTGCCAGCAGTGAAATTGCGGGGATGGAACCCCAGCATTTT. Amino acid sequence: CASSEIAGMEPQHF. The chain joins TRBV6-1 to TRBJ1-5; D call uncertain. The germline V gene has CDR1 MNHNS and CDR2 SASEGT. V was trimmed by 2 bases and J by 10 bases, leaving 15 bases between them. This CDR3 region has 14 residues.